This TCR beta chain was found in a study of T cell repertoires in cytomegalovirus infection. Study-level results: HLA-C-restricted CMV clonotypes gave the most frequent clonotype in two of eight donors. Totalled public TCR beta family frequency picked out people who carried CMV plus the relevant HLA.

Per the germline V gene, CDR1 is SGHAT and CDR2 is FQNNGV. The CDR3 is made up of 14 amino acids. V lost 9 bases and J 4 bases, leaving 16 bases between the germline ends. A remark on this clonotype: Its antigen remains unknown.

TCRdb redid the calling of the reads with MiXCR, one entry per CDR3 protein. The sample consists of fewer than 300,000 distinct CDR3 sequences, roughly 23% of them appearing once. This receptor was identified in a human donor in good health (CMV status not recorded). Some clones in this sample may be carry-over from other donors' samples. Input material: PBMCs. V is TRBV11-2 and J is TRBJ2-1; D might be TRBD1 (5 bases). The CDR3 nucleotides are TGTGCCAGTTCTCCCTTTCAGGGTTACAATGAGCAGTTCTTC. Translated: CASSPFQGYNEQFF.